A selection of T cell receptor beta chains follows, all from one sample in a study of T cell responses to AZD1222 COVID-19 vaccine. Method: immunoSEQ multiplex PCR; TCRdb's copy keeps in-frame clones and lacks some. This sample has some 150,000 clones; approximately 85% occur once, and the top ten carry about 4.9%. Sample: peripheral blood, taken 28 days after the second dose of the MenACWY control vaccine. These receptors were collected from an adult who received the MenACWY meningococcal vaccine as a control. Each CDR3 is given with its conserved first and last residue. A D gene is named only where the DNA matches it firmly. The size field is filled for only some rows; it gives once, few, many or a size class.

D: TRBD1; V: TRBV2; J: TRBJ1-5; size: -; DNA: TGTGCCAGCAGGGAGGACAGGGCCTATAGCAATCAGCCCCAGCATTTT; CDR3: CASREDRAYSNQPQHF
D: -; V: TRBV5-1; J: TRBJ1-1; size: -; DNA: TGCGCCAGCAGCTTGGCGGAGGACACTGAAGCTTTCTTT; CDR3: CASSLAEDTEAFF
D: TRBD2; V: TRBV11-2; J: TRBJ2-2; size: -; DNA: TGTGCCAGCAGCTCGACTAGCGGGAGTGCCGGGGAGCTGTTTTTT; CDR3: CASSSTSGSAGELFF
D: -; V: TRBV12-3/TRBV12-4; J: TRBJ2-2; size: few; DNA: TGTGCCAGCAGTTACCTGAACACCGGGGAGCTGTTTTTT; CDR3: CASSYLNTGELFF
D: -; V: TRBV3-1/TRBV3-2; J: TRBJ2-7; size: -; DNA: TGTGCCAGCAGCGGGGGGCCCTACGAGCAGTACTTC; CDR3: CASSGGPYEQYF
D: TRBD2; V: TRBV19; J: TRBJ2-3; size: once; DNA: TGTGCCAGTGGGGGACGCGGGAGGACGCAGTATTTT; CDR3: CASGGRGRTQYF
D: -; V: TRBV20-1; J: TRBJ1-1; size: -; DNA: TGCAGTGCTAGTGGTGTATCTCCAGTCGCTTTCTTT; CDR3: CSASGVSPVAFF
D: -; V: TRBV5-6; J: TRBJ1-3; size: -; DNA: TGTGCCAGCAGCTGGACGCCGGCGGGGTCGTATGGAAACACCATATATTTT; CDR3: CASSWTPAGSYGNTIYF
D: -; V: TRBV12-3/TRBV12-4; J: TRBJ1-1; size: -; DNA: TGTGCCAGCAGTTTAGGGGAGCGCACTGAAGCTTTCTTT; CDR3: CASSLGERTEAFF
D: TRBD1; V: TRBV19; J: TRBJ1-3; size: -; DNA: TGTGCCAGTAGTGAAACAGGGGGCCGAAACACCATATATTTT; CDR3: CASSETGGRNTIYF
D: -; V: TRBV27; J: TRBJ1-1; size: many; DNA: TGTGCCAGCAGTTTACAGCAGGGAGGGTACACTGAAGCTTTCTTT; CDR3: CASSLQQGGYTEAFF
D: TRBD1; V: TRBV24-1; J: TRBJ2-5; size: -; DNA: TGTGCCACCCGACTTTGTCGGGACAGGGGGCAAGAGACCCAGTACTTC; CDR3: CATRLCRDRGQETQYF
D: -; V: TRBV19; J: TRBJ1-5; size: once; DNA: TGTGCCAGTAGTAGGGATAGAAATCAGCCCCAGCATTTT; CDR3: CASSRDRNQPQHF
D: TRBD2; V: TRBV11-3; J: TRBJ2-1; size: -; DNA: TGTGCCAGCAGCTTAGAACTAGCGGCGTACAATGAGCAGTTCTTC; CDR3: CASSLELAAYNEQFF
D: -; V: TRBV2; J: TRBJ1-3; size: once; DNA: TGTGCCAGCAGTGAGACCATGGGGGGAAACACCATATATTTT; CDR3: CASSETMGGNTIYF
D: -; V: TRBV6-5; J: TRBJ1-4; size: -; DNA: TGTGCCAGCAGCAAGCGACAGGATAATGAAAAACTGTTTTTT; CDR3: CASSKRQDNEKLFF
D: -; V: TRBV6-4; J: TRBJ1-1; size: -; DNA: TGTGCCAGCAGTCCTTCCTCTGACCCTTACACTGAAGCTTTCTTT; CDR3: CASSPSSDPYTEAFF
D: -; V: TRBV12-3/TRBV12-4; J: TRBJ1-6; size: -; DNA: TGTGCCAGCACGGTGCTATCTTCACCCCTCCACTTT; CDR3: CASTVLSSPLHF
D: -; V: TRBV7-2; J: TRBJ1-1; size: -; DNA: TGTGCCAGCAGCCAGCTTGGCAGCAACACTGAAGCTTTCTTT; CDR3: CASSQLGSNTEAFF
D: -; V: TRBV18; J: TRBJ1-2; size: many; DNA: TGTGCCAGCTCACCACCCTTTAACTATGGCTACACCTTC; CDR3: CASSPPFNYGYTF
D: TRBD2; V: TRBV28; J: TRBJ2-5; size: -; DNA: TGTGCCAGCAGCGTCGGCGGGAGCAGAGAGACCCAGTACTTC; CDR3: CASSVGGSRETQYF
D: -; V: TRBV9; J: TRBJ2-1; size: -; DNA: TGTGCCAGCAGCGCCCGGGGTAGCGGTAACAATGAGCAGTTCTTC; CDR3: CASSARGSGNNEQFF
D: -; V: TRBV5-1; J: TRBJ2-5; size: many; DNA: TGCGCCAGCAGCTTTACGCAGTACCAAGAGACCCAGTACTTC; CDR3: CASSFTQYQETQYF
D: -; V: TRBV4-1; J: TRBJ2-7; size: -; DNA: TGCGCCAGCAGCCAAGAAGCGGAAGCCCCCTACGAGCAGTACTTC; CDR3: CASSQEAEAPYEQYF
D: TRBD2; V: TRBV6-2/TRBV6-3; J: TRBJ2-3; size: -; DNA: TGTGCCAGCAGCCAGCGGGGGGGCAGCACAGATACGCAGTATTTT; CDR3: CASSQRGGSTDTQYF
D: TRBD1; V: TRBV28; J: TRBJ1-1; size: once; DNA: TGTGCCAGCAGTGGTGGGGACAGCAACACTGAAGCTTTCTTT; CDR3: CASSGGDSNTEAFF
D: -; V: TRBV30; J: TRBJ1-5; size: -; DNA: TGTGCCTGGAGTGTAAGCCCAACAAATCAGCCCCAGCATTTT; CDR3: CAWSVSPTNQPQHF
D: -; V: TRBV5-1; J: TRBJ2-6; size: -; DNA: TGCGCCAGCACGCCCTACTCCTCTGGGGCCAACGTCCTGACTTTC; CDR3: CASTPYSSGANVLTF
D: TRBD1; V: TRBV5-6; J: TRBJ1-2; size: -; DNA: TGTGCCAGCAGCCCGGACAGGAACTATGGCTACACCTTC; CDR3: CASSPDRNYGYTF
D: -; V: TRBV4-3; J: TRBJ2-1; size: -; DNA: TGCGCCAGCAGCCAAATACCCCTGAGGGGGGGATATTACAATGAGCAGTTCTTC; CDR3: CASSQIPLRGGYYNEQFF
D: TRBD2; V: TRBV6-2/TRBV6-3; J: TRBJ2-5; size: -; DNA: TGTGCCAGCAGCCAACTAGCGGTCCAAGAGACCCAGTACTTC; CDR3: CASSQLAVQETQYF
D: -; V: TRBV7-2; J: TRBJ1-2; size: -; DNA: TGTGCCAGCAGACCTGGACAGTCCTATGGCTACACCTTC; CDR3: CASRPGQSYGYTF
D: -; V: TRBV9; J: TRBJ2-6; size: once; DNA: TGTGCCAGCAGCGGAGCAGGGTCCGGGGCCAACGTCCTGACTTTC; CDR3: CASSGAGSGANVLTF
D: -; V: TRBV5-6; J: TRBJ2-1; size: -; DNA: TGTGCCAGCAGCTTATCAGTTTACATGAGCTCCTACAATGAGCAGTTCTTC; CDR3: CASSLSVYMSSYNEQFF
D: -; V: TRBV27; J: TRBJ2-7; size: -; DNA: TGTGCCAGCAGTCCCACCCAGGGCCCCAGGGGGCAGTACTTC; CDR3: CASSPTQGPRGQYF
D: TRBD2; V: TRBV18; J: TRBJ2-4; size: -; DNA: TGTGCCAGCTCATCCACTAGCGGTGCCAAAAACATTCAGTACTTC; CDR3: CASSSTSGAKNIQYF
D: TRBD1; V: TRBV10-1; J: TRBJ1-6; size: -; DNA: TGCGCCAGCAGTGAGTCCGGGGGGGTCAGGGGGAATTCACCCCTCCACTTT; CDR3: CASSESGGVRGNSPLHF
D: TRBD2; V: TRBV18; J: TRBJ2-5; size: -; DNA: TGTGCCAGCTCACCACCGACTAGCGGGGACGCGACCCAGTACTTC; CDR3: CASSPPTSGDATQYF
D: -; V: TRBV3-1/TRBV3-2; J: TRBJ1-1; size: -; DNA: TGTGCCAGCAGCCGAAAGGGGCAGACCAACGAGGGAGGCACTGAAGCTTTCTTT; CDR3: CASSRKGQTNEGGTEAFF
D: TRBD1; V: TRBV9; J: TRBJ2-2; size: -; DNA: TGTGCCAGCAGTATGACAGGGGTCGGGAACACCGGGGAGCTGTTTTTT; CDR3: CASSMTGVGNTGELFF
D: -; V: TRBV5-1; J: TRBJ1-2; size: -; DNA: TGCGCCAGCAGCTTTTCGCTGGGGGTTAAGTATGGCTACACCTTC; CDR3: CASSFSLGVKYGYTF
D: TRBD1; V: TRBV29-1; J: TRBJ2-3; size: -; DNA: TGCAGCGTTGATGGGACAGGGCCGCCAGATACGCAGTATTTT; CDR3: CSVDGTGPPDTQYF
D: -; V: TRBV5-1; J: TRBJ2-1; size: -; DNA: TGCGCCAGCAGTCTCACAGGGCCCTACAATGAGCAGTTCTTC; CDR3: CASSLTGPYNEQFF
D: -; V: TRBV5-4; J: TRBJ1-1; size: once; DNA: TGTGCCAGCAGCTTGGTCGGACATTCTGGGAACACTGAAGCTTTCTTT; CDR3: CASSLVGHSGNTEAFF
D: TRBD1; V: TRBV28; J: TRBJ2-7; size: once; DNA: TGTGCCAGCAGTGCCCCCGGGACAGGGAGTTATGAGCAGTACTTC; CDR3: CASSAPGTGSYEQYF
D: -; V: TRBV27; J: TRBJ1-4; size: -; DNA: TGTGGACCCGAAAAACTGTTTTTT; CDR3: CGPEKLFF
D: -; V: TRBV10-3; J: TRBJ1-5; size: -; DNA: TGTGCCATCAGTGTCCTTGGGGGCAATCAGCCCCAGCATTTT; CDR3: CAISVLGGNQPQHF
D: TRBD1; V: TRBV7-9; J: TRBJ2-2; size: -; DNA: TGTGCCAGCAGCTTCGGGACAGGGATTATTGGCGGGGAGCTGTTTTTT; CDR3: CASSFGTGIIGGELFF
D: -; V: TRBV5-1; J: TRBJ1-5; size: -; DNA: TGCGCCAGCAGCTTGGGCCCGGTTAGCAATCAGCCCCAGCATTTT; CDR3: CASSLGPVSNQPQHF
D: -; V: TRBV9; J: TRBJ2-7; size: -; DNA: TGTGCCAGCAGCGGCAGGGCCGAAAGCTACGAGCAGTACTTC; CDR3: CASSGRAESYEQYF
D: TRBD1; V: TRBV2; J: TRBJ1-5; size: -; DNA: TGTGCCACTGGGGGACAGGGAGGCAATCAGCCCCAGCATTTT; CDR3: CATGGQGGNQPQHF